The text below deals with one T cell receptor (beta chain). Source study methods: From reference gene primer amplification, estimates of nucleated cell counts were derived. Generated by immunoSEQ multiplex PCR, the TCRdb table keeps only in-frame clones and is missing some. The D gene and trimming were derived from the DNA, and the V and J assignments and clone size from that table. The table shows 25,000 to 35,000 clones, with 89% occurring only once. These data belong to a study of blood T cell repertoires in COVID-19. As for the study in general: PBMCs, B-cell-depleted T cells, or T cells were the source of the cDNA or gDNA that made up the material.

The germline CDR1 and CDR2 sequences are MNHEY and SMNVEV (reference sequence). V shed 6 bases and J 0 bases; nucleotides not matched to a gene: 5. This CDR3 has 15 residues. The specimen was peripheral blood. The chain combines TRBV27 with TRBJ1-5, with 7 bases aligning to TRBD1. This clonotype was obtained from a man older than 75 with acute or convalescent COVID-19. The CDR3 DNA sequence: TGTGCCAGCAGGAAACAGGGGATTAGCAATCAGCCCCAGCATTTT. As protein: CASRKQGISNQPQHF.